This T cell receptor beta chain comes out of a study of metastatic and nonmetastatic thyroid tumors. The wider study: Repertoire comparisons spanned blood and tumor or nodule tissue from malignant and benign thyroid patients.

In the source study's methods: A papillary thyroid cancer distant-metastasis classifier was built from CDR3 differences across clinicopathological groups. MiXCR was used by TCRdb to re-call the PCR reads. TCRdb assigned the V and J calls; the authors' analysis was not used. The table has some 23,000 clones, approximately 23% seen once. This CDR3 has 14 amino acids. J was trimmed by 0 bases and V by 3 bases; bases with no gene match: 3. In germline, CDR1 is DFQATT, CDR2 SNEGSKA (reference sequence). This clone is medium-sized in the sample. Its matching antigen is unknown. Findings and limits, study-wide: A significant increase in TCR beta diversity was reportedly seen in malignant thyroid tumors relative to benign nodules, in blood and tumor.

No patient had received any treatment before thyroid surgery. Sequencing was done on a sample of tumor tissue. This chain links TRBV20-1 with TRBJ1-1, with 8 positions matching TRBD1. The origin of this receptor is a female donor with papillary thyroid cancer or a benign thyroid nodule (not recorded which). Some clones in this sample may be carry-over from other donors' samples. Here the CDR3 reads CSASAGGLNTEAFF. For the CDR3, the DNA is TGCAGTGCTAGCGCAGGGGGCTTGAACACTGAAGCTTTCTTT.